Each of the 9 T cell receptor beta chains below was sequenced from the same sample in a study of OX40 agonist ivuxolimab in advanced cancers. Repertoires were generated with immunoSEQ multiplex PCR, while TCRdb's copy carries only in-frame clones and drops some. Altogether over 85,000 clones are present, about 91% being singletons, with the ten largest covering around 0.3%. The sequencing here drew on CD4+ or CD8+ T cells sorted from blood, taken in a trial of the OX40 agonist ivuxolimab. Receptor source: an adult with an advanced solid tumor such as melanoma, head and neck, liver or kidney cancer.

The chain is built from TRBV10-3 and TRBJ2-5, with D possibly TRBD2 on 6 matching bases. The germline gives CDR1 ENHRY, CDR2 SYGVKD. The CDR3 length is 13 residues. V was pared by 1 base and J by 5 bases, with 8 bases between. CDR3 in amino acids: CAISEFGGETQYF. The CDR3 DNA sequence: TGTGCCATCAGTGAGTTTGGGGGGGAGACCCAGTACTTC.

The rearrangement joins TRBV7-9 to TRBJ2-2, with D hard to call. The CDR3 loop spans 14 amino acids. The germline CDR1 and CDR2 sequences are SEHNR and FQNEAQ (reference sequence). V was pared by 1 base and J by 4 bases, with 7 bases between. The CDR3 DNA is TGTGCCAGCAGCTTAGTTTCTGTCACCGGGGAGCTGTTTTTT. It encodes CASSLVSVTGELFF.

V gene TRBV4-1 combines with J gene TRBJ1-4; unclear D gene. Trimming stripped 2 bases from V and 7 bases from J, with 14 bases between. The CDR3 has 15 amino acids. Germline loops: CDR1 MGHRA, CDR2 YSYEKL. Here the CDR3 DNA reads TGCGCCAGCAGCCAATTGTGGGTGACTCGTGAAAAACTGTTTTTT. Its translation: CASSQLWVTREKLFF.

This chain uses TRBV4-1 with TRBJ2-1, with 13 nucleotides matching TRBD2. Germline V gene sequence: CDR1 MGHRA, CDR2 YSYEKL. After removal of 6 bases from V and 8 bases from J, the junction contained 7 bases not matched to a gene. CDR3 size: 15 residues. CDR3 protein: CASSRGLAGVDEQFF. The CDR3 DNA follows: TGCGCCAGCAGTCGTGGACTAGCGGGAGTCGATGAGCAGTTCTTC.

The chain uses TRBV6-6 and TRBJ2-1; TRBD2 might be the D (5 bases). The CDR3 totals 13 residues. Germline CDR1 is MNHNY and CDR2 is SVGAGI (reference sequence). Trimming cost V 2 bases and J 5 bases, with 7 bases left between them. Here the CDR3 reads CASSYEGDNEQFF. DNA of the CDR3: TGTGCCAGCAGTTACGAGGGCGACAATGAGCAGTTCTTC.

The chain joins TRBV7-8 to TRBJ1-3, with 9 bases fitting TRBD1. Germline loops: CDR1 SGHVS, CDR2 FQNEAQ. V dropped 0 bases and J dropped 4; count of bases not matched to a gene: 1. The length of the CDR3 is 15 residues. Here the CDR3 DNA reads TGTGCCAGCAGCTTAGCCGGGACAGGGGGAAACACCATATATTTT. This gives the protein CASSLAGTGGNTIYF.

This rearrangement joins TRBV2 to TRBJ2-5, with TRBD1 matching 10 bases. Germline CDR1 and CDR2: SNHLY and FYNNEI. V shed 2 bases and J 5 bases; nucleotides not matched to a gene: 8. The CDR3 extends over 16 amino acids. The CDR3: CASSEQGQGTSETQYF. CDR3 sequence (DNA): TGTGCCAGCAGTGAACAGGGACAGGGGACGAGCGAGACCCAGTACTTC.

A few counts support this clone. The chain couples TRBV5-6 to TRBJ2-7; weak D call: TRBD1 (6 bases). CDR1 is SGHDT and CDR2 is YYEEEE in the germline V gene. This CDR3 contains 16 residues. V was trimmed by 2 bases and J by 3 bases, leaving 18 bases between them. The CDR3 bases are TGTGCCAGCAGCTTTTCCTCTGGCAGGGGCGTCTACGAGCAGTACTTC. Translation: CASSFSSGRGVYEQYF.

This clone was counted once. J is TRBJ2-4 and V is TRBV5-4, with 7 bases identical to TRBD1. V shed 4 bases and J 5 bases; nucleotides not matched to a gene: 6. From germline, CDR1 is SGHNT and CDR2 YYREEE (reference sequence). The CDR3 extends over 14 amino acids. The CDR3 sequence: CASSQAGGENIQYF. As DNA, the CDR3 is TGTGCCAGCAGCCAAGCAGGGGGTGAAAACATTCAGTACTTC.